The 19 T cell receptor beta chains presented below share a single source sample, sequenced in a study of glioma-infiltrating T cells after dendritic cell vaccination. Repertoires were generated with immunoSEQ multiplex PCR, while TCRdb's copy carries only in-frame clones and drops some. This table holds 93,000 or so clones, roughly three quarters found once. The source material was blood, sampled before dendritic cell vaccination. These receptors were taken from a human donor with glioblastoma.

This clone was observed a few times. The V gene is TRBV27, the J gene TRBJ1-2, with D unclear. Trimming removed 2 bases at V and 8 bases at J, with 18 bases between. This CDR3 has 15 amino acids. CDR1 is MNHEY and CDR2 is SMNVEV in the germline V gene (reference sequence). The CDR3 is CASSLGSPGIWGYTF. CDR3 bases: TGTGCCAGCAGTTTAGGAAGCCCCGGGATTTGGGGCTACACCTTC.

The rearrangement uses TRBV28 and TRBJ1-2; D is uncertain. The ends were cut back, 1 base at V and 7 bases at J, with 16 bases in the middle. CDR1 is MDHEN, CDR2 SYDVKM, per germline. This CDR3 region has 15 residues. The CDR3 sequence is CASSLYGERVRGYTF. In DNA, the CDR3 is TGTGCCAGCAGTTTATACGGGGAGCGCGTTCGTGGCTACACCTTC.

This chain joins TRBV5-1 and TRBJ2-1; 12 bases match TRBD2. The length of the CDR3 is 22 residues. Germline loops: CDR1 SGHRS, CDR2 YFSETQ. Germline trimming cut 1 base from V and 6 bases from J; bases unmatched to any gene: 23. The CDR3 sequence is CASSLRVWGPPLTSGRPNEQFF. CDR3 DNA: TGCGCCAGCAGCTTGCGGGTTTGGGGGCCCCCGCTAACTAGCGGGAGGCCCAATGAGCAGTTCTTC.

The V gene is TRBV14, the J gene TRBJ1-1; 10 bases fit TRBD1. Germline values: CDR1 SGHDN, CDR2 FVKESK. This CDR3 has 15 amino acids. The V and J ends lost 3 bases and 5 bases, in that order; junction bases with no gene match: 6. CDR3: CASSQAGQGGTEAFF. Written as DNA, the CDR3 is TGTGCCAGCAGCCAGGCCGGACAGGGGGGTACTGAAGCTTTCTTT.

V is TRBV30 and J is TRBJ2-5; D is uncertain. The CDR3 consists of 11 residues. The V gene lost 0 bases and the J gene lost 5 bases, with 4 bases spanning the gap. In germline, CDR1 is GTSNPN, CDR2 SVGIG (reference sequence). DNA of the CDR3: TGTGCCTGGAGTGTTATGGAGACCCAGTACTTC. This translates into CAWSVMETQYF. Full variable domain (missing parts from reference TRBV30 and TRBJ2-5): SQTIHQWPATLVQPVGSPLSLECTVEGTSNPNLYWYRQAAGRGLQLLFYSVGIGQISSEVPQNLSASRPQDRQFILSSKKLLLSDSGFYLCAWSVMETQYFGPGTRLLVL.

Only one count was recorded for this clone. The chain couples TRBV2 to TRBJ1-5; D is undetermined. The CDR3 loop spans 14 amino acids. Trimming took 8 bases from V and 0 from J, leaving 11 bases between them. CDR1 is SNHLY and CDR2 is FYNNEI in the germline V gene. The CDR3 spells CASLAADSNQPQHF. In nucleotides, the CDR3 is TGTGCCAGCCTTGCAGCGGATAGCAATCAGCCCCAGCATTTT.

This clone was seen just once. The chain is built from TRBV18 and TRBJ1-4; weak D call: TRBD1 (5 bases). The germline V and J ends were trimmed by 3 bases and 6 bases, with 17 bases remaining between them. Per the germline V gene, CDR1 is KGHSH and CDR2 is LQKENI. CDR3 size: 16 residues. The DNA for the CDR3 is TGTGCCAGCTCACCCGTGGGGCTCTCGGTATATGAAAAACTGTTTTTT. Protein: CASSPVGLSVYEKLFF.

The chain employs TRBV5-1 and TRBJ1-1, with TRBD1 as a possible D gene (5 bases). V was clipped by 9 bases and J by 4 bases, with 16 bases between them. This CDR3 contains 13 residues. Germline V CDR1 and CDR2: SGHRS, YFSETQ. The CDR3 bases are TGCGCCAACACCCCCGGGCAGGGCACTGAAGCTTTCTTT. Its protein is CANTPGQGTEAFF. Based on the CDR3 plus reference TRBV5-1 and TRBJ1-1, the full variable domain is KAGVTQTPRYLIKTRGQQVTLSCSPISGHRSVSWYQQTPGQGLQFLFEYFSETQRNKGNFPGRFSGRQFSNSRSEMNVSTLELGDSALYLCANTPGQGTEAFFGQGTRLTVV.

Worth noting for this clone: At one boundary the junction diverges from the germline segment, which might be a read error. V and J are TRBV18 and TRBJ2-7; a weak D match, TRBD2 (5 bases). There are 13 residues in the CDR3. The germline V gene has CDR1 KGHSH and CDR2 LQKENI. The CDR3 protein is CASSPRTSEAGCF. The CDR3 DNA sequence: TGTGCCAGCTCTCCTCGTACTTCGGAGGCTGGTTGTTTC.

This clone was counted a single time. This chain uses TRBV7-2 with TRBJ2-3, with TRBD2 matching 7 bases. The ends lost 1 base at V and 2 bases at J; junction bases unmatched: 9. This CDR3 has 17 residues. Looked up from germline, CDR1 is SGHTA and CDR2 is FQGNSA. The CDR3 DNA follows: TGTGCCAGCAGCTTAGTATCTAGCGGAACCTACACAGATACGCAGTATTTT. It codes for CASSLVSSGTYTDTQYF.

The gene calls are TRBV28 and TRBJ2-1; no definite D call. CDR3 length: 12 residues. The germline CDR1 and CDR2 sequences are MDHEN and SYDVKM. Trimming took off 3 bases at V and 14 bases at J, with 14 bases between the two ends. CDR3 sequence: CASSFYEFGKFF. The DNA for the CDR3 is TGTGCCAGCAGTTTCTATGAGTTCGGTAAGTTCTTC.

CDR3 bases: TGTGCCAGCACAGAAAGAGAGACCCAGTACTTC. It encodes CASTERETQYF. The genes are TRBV28 and TRBJ2-5; D unclear. The germline V gene encodes CDR1 MDHEN and CDR2 SYDVKM. Deletions cut 7 bases from V and 4 bases from J, with 7 bases between. The CDR3 contains 11 residues.

The V call is TRBV6-5, the J call TRBJ1-2, with 11 bases fitting TRBD1. CDR1 MNHEY and CDR2 SVGAGI come from the germline V gene. J lost 1 base, V lost 6 bases, and 4 bases had no gene match. This CDR3 region has 15 residues. CDR3 protein: CASRRTGGVNYGYTF. DNA for the CDR3: TGTGCCAGCAGAAGGACAGGGGGCGTTAACTATGGCTACACCTTC.

This sequence joins TRBV30 and TRBJ1-3; weak D call: TRBD1 (5 bases). From germline, CDR1 is GTSNPN and CDR2 SVGIG (reference sequence). CDR3 length: 16 residues. V lost 0 bases and J 4 bases, leaving 16 bases between the germline ends. The CDR3 coding sequence is TGTGCCTGGAGTGTGGGGTTGGGGCTTAGAGGAAACACCATATATTTT. Translation gives CAWSVGLGLRGNTIYF.

The chain employs TRBV5-1 and TRBJ2-5; 7 bases agree with TRBD1. CDR1 SGHRS and CDR2 YFSETQ come from the germline V gene. This CDR3 is built from 18 residues. Trimming removed 3 bases from V and 4 bases from J; junction bases left unmatched: 18. The CDR3 reads CASSSTISQGPPGETQYF. CDR3 DNA sequence: TGCGCCAGCAGCTCTACCATCTCACAGGGGCCCCCCGGAGAGACCCAGTACTTC.

The V call is TRBV7-3, the J call TRBJ2-1; TRBD1 aligns across 7 bases. CDR1 and CDR2 from the germline V gene are SGHTA and FQGTGA. The CDR3 spans 15 residues. J gave up 4 bases and V 1 base, and 4 bases lay outside the gene matches. CDR3 in DNA: TGTGCCAGCAGCTTAAGTGGGACAGTTTACAATGAGCAGTTCTTC. It codes for CASSLSGTVYNEQFF.

This clone was seen more than once but under ten times. The genes are TRBV5-4 and TRBJ1-2; no reliable D call. The V end lost 1 base, the J end lost 1 base, and 5 bases lay between the germline ends. This CDR3 comprises 13 residues. Germline-derived CDR1 and CDR2 are SGHNT and YYREEE (reference sequence). CDR3 protein: CASSLQDNYGYTF. The CDR3 DNA reads TGTGCCAGCAGCTTGCAGGATAACTATGGCTACACCTTC.

The chain links TRBV5-1 to TRBJ2-3, with unresolved D. Trimming removed 4 bases at V and 5 bases at J, with 11 bases between. Germline CDR1 SGHRS, CDR2 YFSETQ. The CDR3 runs to 13 residues. CDR3 DNA: TGCGCCAGCAGCCCCTGGGCCCAAGATACGCAGTATTTT. It specifies CASSPWAQDTQYF.

The chain employs TRBV30 and TRBJ1-1; D is unresolved. The CDR3 covers 12 residues. Germline lookup yields CDR1 GTSNPN and CDR2 SVGIG (reference sequence). V was clipped by 0 bases and J by 4 bases, with 6 bases between them. The CDR3 DNA follows: TGTGCCTGGAGTGTACGGGTCACTGAAGCTTTCTTT. Encoded protein: CAWSVRVTEAFF.